These 3 T cell receptor beta chains were sequenced from one sample in a study of blood T cell repertoires in COVID-19. Generated by immunoSEQ multiplex PCR, the TCRdb table keeps only in-frame clones and is missing some. The data show around 430,000 clones, approximately 88% seen once. The sample taken for sequencing was peripheral blood. The origin of the receptors is a woman in her fifties or sixties with COVID-19, enrolled during active disease.

This chain uses TRBV7-9 with TRBJ2-7, with 10 bases lining up with TRBD2. CDR1 and CDR2 (germline): SEHNR, FQNEAQ (reference sequence). With 4 bases clipped from V and 5 bases from J, the junction kept 17 bases outside the gene matches. CDR3 size: 18 residues. The CDR3 region is CASSSHILSGGAFNEQYF. As DNA, the CDR3 is TGTGCCAGCAGCTCCCACATCTTAAGCGGGGGGGCCTTCAACGAGCAGTACTTC.

The rearrangement links TRBV4-2 to TRBJ1-2, with D unclear. Germline CDR1 reads LGHNA; CDR2 reads YNFKEQ. CDR3 length: 15 amino acids. V lost 4 bases and J lost 2, with 14 bases in between. The CDR3 sequence: CASSRMESVNYGYTF. DNA of the CDR3: TGTGCCAGCAGCCGGATGGAGTCAGTGAACTATGGCTACACCTTC.

The J gene is TRBJ1-1, the V gene TRBV7-9, with a weak D call TRBD1 (5 bases). The CDR3 has 11 amino acids. The ends were cut back, 6 bases at V and 10 bases at J, with 12 bases in the middle. Per germline, CDR1 SEHNR and CDR2 FQNEAQ (reference sequence). The CDR3 loop reads CASSPGDGAFF. As DNA, the CDR3 is TGTGCCAGCAGTCCGGGGGATGGAGCTTTCTTT.